This TCR beta chain was found in a study of early T cells in non-severe SARS-CoV-2 infection. Study-level background: The input, bulk RNA from unsorted whole blood, was sequenced, and chains were unpaired. Study-level findings and limits: Anti-spike CD8 responses were favored in VDJdb matching, and private and CD4 specificities were missed.

Individual cDNA molecules were tagged with unique molecular identifiers, the study reported. From the 5' RACE reads, TCRdb called clonotypes with MiXCR, one entry per CDR3 protein. The sample contains about 86,000 distinct CDR3 sequences, around 14% of which appear only once. Only a few counts were recorded for this clonotype. Its antigen is not known. Specimen: whole blood. This TCR was sampled from an adult who was a healthcare worker with PCR-confirmed SARS-CoV-2 infection or an uninfected control (not recorded which).

In nucleotides, the CDR3 is TGTGCCAGCAGTTACCGCTCAGGGGGTAGCAATTCACCCCTCCACTTT. Its protein product is CASSYRSGGSNSPLHF. The chain couples TRBV6-5 to TRBJ1-6; 7 bases line up with TRBD1. V lost 2 bases, J lost 7 bases, and 8 bases stayed unmatched. CDR1 MNHEY and CDR2 SVGAGI come from the germline V gene. This CDR3 spans 16 amino acids.